These 6 T cell receptor beta chains were all obtained from the same sample, sequenced in a study of T cell repertoires in cytomegalovirus infection (dated by TCRdb to between 2018 and 2021). The data were produced on an Illumina HiSeq 1500. In TCRdb, the public reads were trimmed at Q25 with fastp and aligned with MiXCR, with productive beta chains retained. Each CDR3 protein appears once, grouped with its most common genes and DNA. The sample table records roughly 300,000 distinct CDR3 sequences; over 7.5% of these occur just once. The top ten hold 4.3% of the sample. Sequenced sample: PBMCs. The receptors stem from a human donor in good health (CMV status not recorded). Some clones in this sample may be carry-over from other donors' samples.

In the case of this clonotype: The CDR3 carries no conserved terminal phenylalanine or tryptophan, so it likely arises from a read error. The rearrangement links TRBV7-2 to TRBJ1-2; D is possibly TRBD1 (5 bases). The V gene lost 5 bases and the J gene lost 0 bases, with 7 bases spanning the gap. This CDR3 is 13 amino acids long. Germline V gene data show CDR1 as SGHTA and CDR2 as FQGNSA. The DNA of the CDR3 is TGTGCCAGCAGCCTACAGGCTAACTATGGCTACACCTCC. Encoded protein: CASSLQANYGYTS.

In this sample, this clonotype turned up a few times. The chain has TRBV20-1 and TRBJ2-1; D may be TRBD2 (7 bases). Looked up from germline, CDR1 is DFQATT and CDR2 is SNEGSKA (reference sequence). This CDR3 spans 15 amino acids. Trimming removed 5 bases at V and 7 bases at J, with 21 bases between. The CDR3 DNA reads TGCAGTGCTGCAAGTACTAGGGGGGGAGTTAATGAGCAGTTCTTC. Its translation: CSAASTRGGVNEQFF.

This clonotype has more than one count but fewer than ten. The gene calls are TRBV12-3 or TRBV12-4 and TRBJ1-5, with TRBD1 matching 7 bases. V gave up 3 bases and J gave up 2 bases; unmatched junction bases: 7. The CDR3 runs to 16 residues. The CDR3 loop reads CASSFGPGGGNQPQHF. CDR3 coding DNA: TGTGCCAGCAGTTTTGGTCCAGGGGGAGGCAATCAGCCCCAGCATTTT.

Only a few counts were recorded for this clonotype. This chain uses TRBV19 with TRBJ1-5, with TRBD1 matching 8 bases. The CDR3 loop spans 13 amino acids. Germline CDR1 and CDR2: LNHDA and SQIVND (reference sequence). V lost 5 bases, J lost 6 bases, and 3 bases stayed unmatched. The CDR3 is CASSLRGRQPQHF. The CDR3 DNA reads TGTGCCAGTAGTCTCAGGGGGCGTCAGCCCCAGCATTTT.

This clonotype was picked up many times. This chain joins TRBV12-3 or TRBV12-4 and TRBJ2-7; TRBD2 might be the D (6 bases). The ends were cut back, 6 bases at V and 0 bases at J, with 12 bases in the middle. CDR3 size: 14 residues. DNA for the CDR3: TGTGCCAGCAGCCGCTCGGGGGTCTCCTACGAGCAGTACTTC. Amino acids: CASSRSGVSYEQYF.

In this sample, this clonotype turned up a few times. This chain links TRBV11-2 with TRBJ1-1, with D unresolved. Germline CDR1 reads SGHAT; CDR2 reads FQNNGV. This CDR3 region has 15 residues. V lost 1 base and J 7 bases, leaving 16 bases between the germline ends. CDR3 residues: CASSLGSIRSSEAFF. The CDR3 nucleotides are TGTGCCAGCAGCTTAGGTTCTATCCGTAGCAGTGAAGCTTTCTTT. The whole variable domain, remainder taken from reference TRBV11-2 and TRBJ1-1, is EAGVAQSPRYKIIEKRQSVAFWCNPISGHATLYWYQQILGQGPKLLIQFQNNGVVDDSQLPKDRFSAERLKGVDSTLKIQPAKLEDSAVYLCASSLGSIRSSEAFFGQGTRLTVV.